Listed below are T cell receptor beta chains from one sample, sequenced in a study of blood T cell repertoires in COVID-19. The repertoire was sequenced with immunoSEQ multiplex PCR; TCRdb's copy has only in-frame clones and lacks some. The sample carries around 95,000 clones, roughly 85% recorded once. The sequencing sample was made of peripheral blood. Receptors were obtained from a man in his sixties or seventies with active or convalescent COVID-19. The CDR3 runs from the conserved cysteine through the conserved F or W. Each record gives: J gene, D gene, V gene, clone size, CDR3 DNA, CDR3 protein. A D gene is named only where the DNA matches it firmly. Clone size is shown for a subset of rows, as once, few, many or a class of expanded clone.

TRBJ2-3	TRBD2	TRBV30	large	TGTGCCTGGAGTGACCGATTCTTTGGACTAGCGGGAGGAAACCACGGGTATTTT	CAWSDRFFGLAGGNHGYF
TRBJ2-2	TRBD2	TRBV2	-	TGTGCCAGCATTAGCGGGAGGGTCAGCGGGGAGCTGTTTTTT	CASISGRVSGELFF
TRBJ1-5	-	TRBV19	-	TGTGCCAGTAGATCTAGACCGGGTCTTAAAATTAATAGCAATCAGCCCCAGCATTTT	CASRSRPGLKINSNQPQHF
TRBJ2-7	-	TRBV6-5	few	TGTGCCAGCAGAACGACAGCCGAGCAGTACTTC	CASRTTAEQYF
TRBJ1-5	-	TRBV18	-	TGTGCCAGCTCACCACAGGGGGATCAGCCCCAGCATTTT	CASSPQGDQPQHF
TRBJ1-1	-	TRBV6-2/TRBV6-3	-	TGTGCCAGCAGTACCTTACAGGGCATAGCTGAAGCTTTCTTT	CASSTLQGIAEAFF
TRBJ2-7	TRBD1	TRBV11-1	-	TGTGCCAGCAGCTTACACAGGGGTGGCGAGCAGTACTTC	CASSLHRGGEQYF
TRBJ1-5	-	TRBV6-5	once	TGTGCCAGCCGCCCCCAACGGTGGAGCAATCAGCCCCAGCATTTT	CASRPQRWSNQPQHF
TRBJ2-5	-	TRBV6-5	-	TGTGCCAGCAGTTACTCGAGGGTAGAGACCCAGTACTTC	CASSYSRVETQYF
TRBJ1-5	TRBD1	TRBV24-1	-	TGTGCCACCAGTGACCCTGGGGAAGGGGGCCATCAGCCCCAGCATTTT	CATSDPGEGGHQPQHF
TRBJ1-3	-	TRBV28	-	TGTGCCAGTGGTCCGGGACACCTCTCTGGAAACACCATATATTTT	CASGPGHLSGNTIYF
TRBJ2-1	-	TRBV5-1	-	TGCGCCAGCAGCCCCTGGGAGGTTACTTACAATGAGCAGTTCTTC	CASSPWEVTYNEQFF
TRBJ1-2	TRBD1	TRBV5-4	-	TGTGCCAGCAGCTCGGGACAGGAGGGCTACACCTTC	CASSSGQEGYTF
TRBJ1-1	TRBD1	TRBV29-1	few	TGCAGCGTTACAGGGGGCTTGAACACTGAAGCTTTCTTT	CSVTGGLNTEAFF
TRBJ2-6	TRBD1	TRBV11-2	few	TGTGCCAGCAGCCCCGGCACAGGGGGTCCTGGCTCTGGGGCCAACGTCCTGACTTTC	CASSPGTGGPGSGANVLTF
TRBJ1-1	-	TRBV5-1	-	TGCGCCAGCAGCCCGGCGGTAGGGGCGGCAGGGAACACTGAAGCTTTCTTT	CASSPAVGAAGNTEAFF
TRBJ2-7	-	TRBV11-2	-	TGTGCCAGCAGCAAAGACGGACAGCCCCTAAGCTCCTACGAGCAGTACTTC	CASSKDGQPLSSYEQYF
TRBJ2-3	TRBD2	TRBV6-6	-	TGTGCCAGCAGTTACTCTCCTAGCGGTGCAACAGATACGCAGTATTTT	CASSYSPSGATDTQYF
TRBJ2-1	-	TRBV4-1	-	TGCGCCAGCAGCCTGACTGGCCCGATGCTTGGTGAGCAGTTCTTC	CASSLTGPMLGEQFF
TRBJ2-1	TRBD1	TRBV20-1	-	TGCAGTGCTAGTACGGGGACAGACGGCCATAATGAGCAGTTCTTC	CSASTGTDGHNEQFF
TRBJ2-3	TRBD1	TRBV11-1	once	TGTGCCAGCAGCTTCAGGGGGTTAAGCACAGATACGCAGTATTTT	CASSFRGLSTDTQYF
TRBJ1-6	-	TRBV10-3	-	TGTGCCATAAGGGACTCGACCGGGAATTCACCCCTCCACTTT	CAIRDSTGNSPLHF
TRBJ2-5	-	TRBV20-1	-	TGCAGTGCTAGGGGCTGGGAGACCCAGTACTTC	CSARGWETQYF
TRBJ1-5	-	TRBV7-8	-	TGTGCCAGCAGTGGGGGGGCGCATCAGCCCCAGCATTTT	CASSGGAHQPQHF
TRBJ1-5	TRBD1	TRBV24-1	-	TGTGCCACCAGTGACCCCGGGACAGGAGAATATAGCAATCAGCCCCAGCATTTT	CATSDPGTGEYSNQPQHF
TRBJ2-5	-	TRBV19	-	TGTGCCAGTAGTATTCAACTCGGTGTCCAAGAGACCCAGTACTTC	CASSIQLGVQETQYF
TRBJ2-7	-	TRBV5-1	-	TGCGCCAGCAGCTGGGACCTGGGGGGCTCCTACGAGCAGTACTTC	CASSWDLGGSYEQYF
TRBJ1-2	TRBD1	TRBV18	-	TGTGCCAGCTCACATGACAGGGAACGCTATGGCTACACCTTC	CASSHDRERYGYTF
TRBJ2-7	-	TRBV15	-	TGTGCCACCAGCAGAGATCGACTTTCCTCCTACGAGCAGTACTTC	CATSRDRLSSYEQYF
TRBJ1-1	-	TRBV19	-	TGTGCCAGTAGTATGAACTCGAGGACTCACACTGAAGCTTTCTTT	CASSMNSRTHTEAFF
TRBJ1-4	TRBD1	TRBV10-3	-	TGTGCCATCAGTGAGGCCGGGACAGGAACTAATGAAAAACTGTTTTTT	CAISEAGTGTNEKLFF
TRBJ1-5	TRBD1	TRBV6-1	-	TGTGCCAGCAGTTCACAGGGGACTTATCAGCCCCAGCATTTT	CASSSQGTYQPQHF
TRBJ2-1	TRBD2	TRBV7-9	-	TGTGCCAGCAGCTTAGCGCTCGGGGGGAGCTCCTACAATGAGCAGTTCTTC	CASSLALGGSSYNEQFF
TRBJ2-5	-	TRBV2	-	TGTGCCAGCAAAAGGACAGAAGAGACCCAGTACTTC	CASKRTEETQYF
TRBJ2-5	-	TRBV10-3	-	TGTGCCATCAGTGAGGATTTGGGCAACCAAGAGACCCAGTACTTC	CAISEDLGNQETQYF
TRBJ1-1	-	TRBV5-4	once	TGTGCCAGCAGCTCCCAAGCAGGGAACACTGAAGCTTTCTTT	CASSSQAGNTEAFF
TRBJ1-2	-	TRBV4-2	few	TGTGCCAGCAGCCCAGAGTTAGGAGGGGGGGATTATGGCTACACCTTC	CASSPELGGGDYGYTF
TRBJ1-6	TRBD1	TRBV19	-	TGTGCCAGTAGTACCTTTCCGGGACAGAGTTCCGGGGCACCCCTCCACTTT	CASSTFPGQSSGAPLHF
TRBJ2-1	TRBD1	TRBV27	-	TGTGCCAGCAGTCAAACAGGGGGAGGGCAGTTCTTC	CASSQTGGGQFF
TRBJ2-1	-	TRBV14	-	TGTGCCAGCAGCCAAGAGCAGTCCCGGCAGTTCTTC	CASSQEQSRQFF
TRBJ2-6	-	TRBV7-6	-	TGTGCCAGCAGCTTCTCTTTACTCTCTGGGGCCAACGTCCTGACTTTC	CASSFSLLSGANVLTF
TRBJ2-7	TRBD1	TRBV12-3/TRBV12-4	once	TGTGCCAGCACTGACAGGGGTCCCTACGAGCAGTACTTC	CASTDRGPYEQYF
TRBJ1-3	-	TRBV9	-	TGTGCCAGCAGCGCCATCCCGACAGGTCCTGGAAACACCATATATTTT	CASSAIPTGPGNTIYF
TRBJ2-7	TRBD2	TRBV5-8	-	TGTGCCAGCAGCCCGGGGGGGCGGGCGGGCGGCGAGCAGTACTTC	CASSPGGRAGGEQYF
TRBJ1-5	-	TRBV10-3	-	TGTGCCATCAGTGAGGGTAGTGCCCATCAACCCCAGCATTTT	CAISEGSAHQPQHF
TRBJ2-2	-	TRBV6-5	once	TGTGCCAGCAGTTACTGGCAGGGTGACACCGGGGAGCTGTTTTTT	CASSYWQGDTGELFF
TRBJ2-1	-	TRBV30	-	TGTGCCTGGAGCCAAGGGGGAGGGTCTAGGGAGTTCTTC	CAWSQGGGSREFF
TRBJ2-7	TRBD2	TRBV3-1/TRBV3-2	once	TGTGCCAGCAGCCCCAGCGGGATCTCCTACGAGCAGTACTTC	CASSPSGISYEQYF
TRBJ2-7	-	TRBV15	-	TGTGCCACCAGCAGAGAGACAGGACGCGCCTACGAGCAGTACTTC	CATSRETGRAYEQYF
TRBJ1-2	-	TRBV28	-	TGTGCCAGCAGTTTAACGTCCCTATCTAACTATGGCTACACCTTC	CASSLTSLSNYGYTF
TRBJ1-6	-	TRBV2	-	TGTGCCAGCAGGAGCCAGTCAGGGGTAGGTTCACCCCTCCACTTT	CASRSQSGVGSPLHF
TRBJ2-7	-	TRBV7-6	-	TGTGCCAGCAGCTTCGGACAGAGCTACGAGCAGTACTTC	CASSFGQSYEQYF
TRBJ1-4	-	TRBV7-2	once	TGTGCCAGCAGCTCCGGACTCCTAACTAATGAAAAACTGTTTTTT	CASSSGLLTNEKLFF
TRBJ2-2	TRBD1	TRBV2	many	TGTGCCAGCAGCATTACAGGGGGCGCCGGGGAGCTGTTTTTT	CASSITGGAGELFF
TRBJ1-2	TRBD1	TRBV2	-	TGTGCCAGCAGTGAGGGGACAGGGGGATCTTCGCATGATGGCTACACCTTC	CASSEGTGGSSHDGYTF
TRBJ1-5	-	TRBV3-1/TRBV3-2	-	TGTGCCAGCAGCCAAGCGGGTAGGGGGGGTAGAAATCAGCCCCAGCATTTT	CASSQAGRGGRNQPQHF
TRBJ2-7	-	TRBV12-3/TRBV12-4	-	TGTGCCAGCAGTGTACCGTACGGGGAGCAGTACTTC	CASSVPYGEQYF
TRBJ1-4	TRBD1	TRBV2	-	TGTGCCAGCAGTGAGAGGGGACAGGGGGTTACAACTAATGAAAAACTGTTTTTT	CASSERGQGVTTNEKLFF
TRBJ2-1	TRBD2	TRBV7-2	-	TGTGCCAGCAGCTTAGGAGGTAGCGGGAGAATTCGCCAGTTCTTC	CASSLGGSGRIRQFF
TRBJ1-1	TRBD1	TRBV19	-	TGTGCCAGTAGCATCCAGGGGGTGAACACTGAAGCTTTCTTT	CASSIQGVNTEAFF